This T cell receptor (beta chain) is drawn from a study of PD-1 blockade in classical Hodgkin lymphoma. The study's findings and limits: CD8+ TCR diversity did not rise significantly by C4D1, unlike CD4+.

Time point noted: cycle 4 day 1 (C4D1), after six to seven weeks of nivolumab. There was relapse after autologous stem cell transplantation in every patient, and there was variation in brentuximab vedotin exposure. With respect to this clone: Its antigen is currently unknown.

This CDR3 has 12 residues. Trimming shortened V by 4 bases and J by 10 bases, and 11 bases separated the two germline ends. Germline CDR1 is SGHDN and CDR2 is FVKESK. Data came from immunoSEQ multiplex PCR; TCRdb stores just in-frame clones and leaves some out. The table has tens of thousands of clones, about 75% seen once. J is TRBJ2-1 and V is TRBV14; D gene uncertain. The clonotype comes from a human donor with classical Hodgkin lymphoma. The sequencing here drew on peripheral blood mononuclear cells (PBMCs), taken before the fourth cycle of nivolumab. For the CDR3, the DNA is TGTGCCAGCAGCCCCTCTAACGGAGAGCAGTTCTTC. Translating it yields CASSPSNGEQFF.